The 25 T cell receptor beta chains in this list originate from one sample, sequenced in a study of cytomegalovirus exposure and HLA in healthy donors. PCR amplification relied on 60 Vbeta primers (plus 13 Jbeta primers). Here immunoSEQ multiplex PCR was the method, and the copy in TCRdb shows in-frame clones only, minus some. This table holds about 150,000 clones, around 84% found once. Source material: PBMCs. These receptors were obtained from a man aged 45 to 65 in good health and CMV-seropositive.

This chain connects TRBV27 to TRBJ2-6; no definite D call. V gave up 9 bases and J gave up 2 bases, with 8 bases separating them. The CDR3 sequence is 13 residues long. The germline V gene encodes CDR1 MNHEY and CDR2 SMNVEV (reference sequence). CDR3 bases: TGTGCCAGTGCGCCCACTGGGGCCAACGTCCTGACTTTC. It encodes CASAPTGANVLTF. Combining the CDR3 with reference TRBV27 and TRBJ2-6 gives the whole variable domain EAQVTQNPRYLITVTGKKLTVTCSQNMNHEYMSWYRQDPGLGLRQIYYSMNVEVTDKGDVPEGYKVSRKEKRNFPLILESPSPNQTSLYFCASAPTGANVLTFGAGSRLTVL.

CDR3 bases: TGTGCCAGCAGTACACCCCCGGGACAGGGGAATAATTCACCCCTCCACTTT. Translated, it gives CASSTPPGQGNNSPLHF. The V call is TRBV28, the J call TRBJ1-6, with 10 bases matching TRBD1. CDR3 length: 17 amino acids. V was pared by 5 bases and J by 5 bases, with 9 bases of the junction left unmatched. In germline, CDR1 is MDHEN, CDR2 SYDVKM.

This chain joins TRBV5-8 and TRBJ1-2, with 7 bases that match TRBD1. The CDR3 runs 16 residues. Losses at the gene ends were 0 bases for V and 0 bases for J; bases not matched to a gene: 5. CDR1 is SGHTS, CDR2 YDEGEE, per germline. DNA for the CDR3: TGTGCCAGCAGCTTGGATGGCGGGACAGCTAACTATGGCTACACCTTC. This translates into CASSLDGGTANYGYTF.

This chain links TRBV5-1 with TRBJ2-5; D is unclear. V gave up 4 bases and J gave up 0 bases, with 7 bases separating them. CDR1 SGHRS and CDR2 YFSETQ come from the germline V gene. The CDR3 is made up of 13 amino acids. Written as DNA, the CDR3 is TGCGCCAGCAGCCCCCGTTACCAAGAGACCCAGTACTTC. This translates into CASSPRYQETQYF.

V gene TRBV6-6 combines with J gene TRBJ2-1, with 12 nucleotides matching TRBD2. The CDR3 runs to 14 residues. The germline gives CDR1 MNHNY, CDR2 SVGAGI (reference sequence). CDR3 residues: CATRRLAGEEEQFF. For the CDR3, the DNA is TGTGCTACCCGGAGACTAGCGGGAGAGGAGGAGCAGTTCTTC.

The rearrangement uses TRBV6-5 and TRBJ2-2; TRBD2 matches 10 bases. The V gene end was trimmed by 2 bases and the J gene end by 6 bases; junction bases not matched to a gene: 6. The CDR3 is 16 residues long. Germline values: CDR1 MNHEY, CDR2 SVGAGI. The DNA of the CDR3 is TGTGCCAGCAGTTACCCCAGCGGGGGGGGTGCCGGGGAGCTGTTTTTT. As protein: CASSYPSGGGAGELFF.

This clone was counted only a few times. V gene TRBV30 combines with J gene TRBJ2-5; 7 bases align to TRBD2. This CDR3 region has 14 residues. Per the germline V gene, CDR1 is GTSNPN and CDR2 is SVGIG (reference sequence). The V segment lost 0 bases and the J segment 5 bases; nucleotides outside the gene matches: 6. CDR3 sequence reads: CAWSVGGSFETQYF. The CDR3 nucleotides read TGTGCCTGGAGTGTTGGCGGGAGTTTCGAGACCCAGTACTTC.

The CDR3 here is CASSLVRGRKTETQYF. In DNA, the CDR3 is TGCGCCAGCAGCTTGGTTCGGGGAAGGAAGACGGAGACCCAGTACTTC. The chain couples TRBV5-1 to TRBJ2-5; D is possibly TRBD2 (5 bases). The length of the CDR3 is 16 residues. Trimming pared 0 bases from V and 5 bases from J, leaving 17 bases between. Per the germline V gene, CDR1 is SGHRS and CDR2 is YFSETQ. The full variable domain, its missing parts supplied by reference TRBV5-1 and TRBJ2-5, is KAGVTQTPRYLIKTRGQQVTLSCSPISGHRSVSWYQQTPGQGLQFLFEYFSETQRNKGNFPGRFSGRQFSNSRSEMNVSTLELGDSALYLCASSLVRGRKTETQYFGPGTRLLVL.

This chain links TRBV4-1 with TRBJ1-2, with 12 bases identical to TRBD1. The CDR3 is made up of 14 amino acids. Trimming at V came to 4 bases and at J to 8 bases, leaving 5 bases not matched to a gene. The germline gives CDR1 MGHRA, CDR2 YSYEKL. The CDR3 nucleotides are TGCGCCAGCAGCCGGGACAGGGGGCTTGGAGGCTACACCTTC. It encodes CASSRDRGLGGYTF.

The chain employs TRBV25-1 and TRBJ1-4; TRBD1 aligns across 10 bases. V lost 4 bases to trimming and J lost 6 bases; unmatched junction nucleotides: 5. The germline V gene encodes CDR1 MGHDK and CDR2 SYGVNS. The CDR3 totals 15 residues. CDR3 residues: CASSGGQGWYEKLFF. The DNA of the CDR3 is TGTGCCAGCAGTGGGGGACAGGGGTGGTATGAAAAACTGTTTTTT.

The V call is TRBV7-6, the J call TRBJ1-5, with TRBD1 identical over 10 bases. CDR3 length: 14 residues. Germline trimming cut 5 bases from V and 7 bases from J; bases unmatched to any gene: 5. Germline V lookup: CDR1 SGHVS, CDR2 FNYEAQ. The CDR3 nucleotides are TGTGCCAGCAGCCGGGGACAGGGGTACCAGCCCCAGCATTTT. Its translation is CASSRGQGYQPQHF. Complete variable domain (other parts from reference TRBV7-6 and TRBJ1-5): GAGVSQSPRYKVTKRGQDVALRCDPISGHVSLYWYRQALGQGPEFLTYFNYEAQQDKSGLPNDRFSAERPEGSISTLTIQRTEQRDSAMYRCASSRGQGYQPQHFGDGTRLSIL.

In DNA form, the CDR3 reads TGTGCCAGCAGCCCACTGGGGACATCATACCAAGAGACCCAGTACTTC. Its translation is CASSPLGTSYQETQYF. The chain has TRBV28 and TRBJ2-5, with D maybe TRBD1 (6 bases). The ends were cut back, 6 bases at V and 0 bases at J, with 17 bases in the middle. CDR3 length: 16 amino acids. Germline V gene sequence: CDR1 MDHEN, CDR2 SYDVKM.

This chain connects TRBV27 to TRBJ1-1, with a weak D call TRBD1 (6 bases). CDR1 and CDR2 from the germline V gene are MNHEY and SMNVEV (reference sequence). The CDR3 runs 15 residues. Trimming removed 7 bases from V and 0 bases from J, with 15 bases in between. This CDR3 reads CASKPTGTMNTEAFF. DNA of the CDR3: TGTGCCAGCAAACCGACAGGTACGATGAACACTGAAGCTTTCTTT.

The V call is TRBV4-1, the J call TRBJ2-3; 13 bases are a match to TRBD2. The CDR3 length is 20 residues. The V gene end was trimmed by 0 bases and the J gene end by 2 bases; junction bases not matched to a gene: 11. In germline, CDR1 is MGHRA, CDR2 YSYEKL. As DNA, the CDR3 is TGCGCCAGCAGCCAAGATGCACGGACTAGCGGGAGCGTGTTCACAGATACGCAGTATTTT. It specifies CASSQDARTSGSVFTDTQYF.

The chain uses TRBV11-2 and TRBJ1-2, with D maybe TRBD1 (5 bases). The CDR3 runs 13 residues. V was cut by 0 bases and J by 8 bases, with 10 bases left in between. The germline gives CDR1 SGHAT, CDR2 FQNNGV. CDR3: CASSLEGLYGYTF. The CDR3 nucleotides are TGTGCCAGCAGCTTAGAGGGGCTCTACGGCTACACCTTC.

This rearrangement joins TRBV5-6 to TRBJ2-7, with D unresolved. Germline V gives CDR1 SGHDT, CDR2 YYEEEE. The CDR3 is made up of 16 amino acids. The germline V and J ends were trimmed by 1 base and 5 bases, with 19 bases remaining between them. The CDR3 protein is CASSLLSPGQANEQYV. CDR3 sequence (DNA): TGTGCCAGCAGCTTGTTATCCCCCGGCCAGGCCAACGAGCAGTACGTC.

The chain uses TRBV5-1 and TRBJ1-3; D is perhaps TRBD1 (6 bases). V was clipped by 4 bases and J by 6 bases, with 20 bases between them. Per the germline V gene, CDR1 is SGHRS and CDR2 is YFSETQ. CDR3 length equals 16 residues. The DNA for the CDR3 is TGCGCCAGCAGCCCCCTAGGGGGGGGCAGGGAAAACACCATATATTTT. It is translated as CASSPLGGGRENTIYF.

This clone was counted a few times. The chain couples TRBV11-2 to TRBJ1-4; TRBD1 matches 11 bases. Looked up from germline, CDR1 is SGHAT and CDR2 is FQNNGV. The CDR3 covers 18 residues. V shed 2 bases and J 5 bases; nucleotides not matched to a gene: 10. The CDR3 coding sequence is TGTGCCAGCAGCTTATATGTGGGACAGGGGGGAAAAAATGAAAAACTGTTTTTT. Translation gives CASSLYVGQGGKNEKLFF.

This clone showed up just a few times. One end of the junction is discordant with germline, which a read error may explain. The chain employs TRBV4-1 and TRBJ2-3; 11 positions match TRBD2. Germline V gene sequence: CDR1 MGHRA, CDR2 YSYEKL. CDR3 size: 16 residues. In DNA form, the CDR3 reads TGTGCCAGCAGCCACGGGACTAGCGGACTCACAGATACGCAGTATTTT. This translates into CASSHGTSGLTDTQYF.

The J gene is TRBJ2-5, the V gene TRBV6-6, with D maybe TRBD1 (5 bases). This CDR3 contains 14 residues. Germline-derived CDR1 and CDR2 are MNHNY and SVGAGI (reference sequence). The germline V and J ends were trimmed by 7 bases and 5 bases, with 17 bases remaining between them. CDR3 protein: CASTPGHVRETQYF. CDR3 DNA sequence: TGTGCCAGCACCCCAGGGCATGTTCGGGAGACCCAGTACTTC.

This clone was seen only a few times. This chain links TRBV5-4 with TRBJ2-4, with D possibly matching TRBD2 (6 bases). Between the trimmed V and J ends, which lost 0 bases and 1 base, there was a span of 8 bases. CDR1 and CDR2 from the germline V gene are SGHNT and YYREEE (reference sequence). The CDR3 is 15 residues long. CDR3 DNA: TGTGCCAGCAGCTTGGGTGGAGGGGCCAAAAACATTCAGTACTTC. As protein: CASSLGGGAKNIQYF.

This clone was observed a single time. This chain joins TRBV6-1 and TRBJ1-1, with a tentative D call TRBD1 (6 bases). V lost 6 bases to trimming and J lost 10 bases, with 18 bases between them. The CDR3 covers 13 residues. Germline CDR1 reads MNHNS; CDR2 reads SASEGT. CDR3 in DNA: TGTGCCAGCAGACTTACAGGGCCCGGCGGAGCTTTCTTT. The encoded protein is CASRLTGPGGAFF.

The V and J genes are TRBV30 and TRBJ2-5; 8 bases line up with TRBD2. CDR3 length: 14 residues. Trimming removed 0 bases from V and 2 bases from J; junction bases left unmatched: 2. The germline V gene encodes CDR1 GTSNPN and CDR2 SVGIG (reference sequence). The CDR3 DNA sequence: TGTGCCTGGAGTGTAGGGACTAGTCAAGAGACCCAGTACTTC. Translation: CAWSVGTSQETQYF.

This chain's CDR3 is CATSRGQPRREQYF. DNA for the CDR3: TGTGCCACCAGCCGGGGACAGCCCAGGAGGGAGCAGTACTTC. V usage is TRBV15 and J usage is TRBJ2-7; 7 bases align to TRBD1. J was trimmed by 7 bases and V by 5 bases; bases with no gene match: 11. This CDR3 comprises 14 residues. Germline CDR1 is LNHNV and CDR2 is YYDKDF (reference sequence).

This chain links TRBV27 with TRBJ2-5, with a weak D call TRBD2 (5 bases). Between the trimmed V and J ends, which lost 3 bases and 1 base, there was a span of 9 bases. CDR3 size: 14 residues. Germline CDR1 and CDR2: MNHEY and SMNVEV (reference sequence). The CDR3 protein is CASSFGAGQETQYF. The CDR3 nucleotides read TGTGCCAGCAGTTTTGGCGCGGGCCAAGAGACCCAGTACTTC.